A selection of T cell receptor beta chains follows, all from one sample in a study of blood T cell repertoires in COVID-19. Assay: immunoSEQ multiplex PCR; the TCRdb copy retains only in-frame clones and omits some. Here the sample spans 45,000 to 60,000 clones, about four fifths being singletons. The sequenced material came from peripheral blood. The receptors shown here come from an elderly woman with acute or convalescent COVID-19. CDR3s include the opening cysteine and the closing phenylalanine or tryptophan. D genes are given only for firm matches. Size values are once, few and many counts, or a class for expanded clones, and some rows have none.

D,J,size,V,CDR3,DNA
TRBD1,TRBJ1-6,-,TRBV11-2,CASSLRTGDSPLHF,TGTGCCAGCAGCTTACGGACAGGGGATTCACCCCTCCACTTT
TRBD2,TRBJ2-7,-,TRBV7-9,CASDAGLAGLRQYF,TGTGCCAGCGACGCGGGACTAGCGGGTTTACGGCAGTACTTC
TRBD2,TRBJ2-1,once,TRBV4-1,CASSQMPSGAPSNEQFF,TGCGCCAGCAGCCAAATGCCAAGCGGGGCACCAAGCAATGAGCAGTTCTTC
TRBD2,TRBJ2-7,-,TRBV28,CASSLLAGAYEQYF,TGTGCCAGCAGTTTACTAGCGGGGGCATACGAGCAGTACTTC
-,TRBJ2-3,-,TRBV5-3,CARSMYGNSTDTQYF,TGTGCCAGAAGCATGTACGGGAATAGCACAGATACGCAGTATTTT
-,TRBJ2-6,-,TRBV27,CASSTYASSGANVLTF,TGTGCCAGCAGTACATACGCCAGCTCTGGGGCCAACGTCCTGACTTTC
-,TRBJ1-2,-,TRBV3-1/TRBV3-2,CASSQRSGVSYGYTF,TGTGCCAGCAGCCAGCGCTCAGGGGTTAGCTATGGCTACACCTTC
TRBD2,TRBJ2-3,-,TRBV7-4,CASSFVCLAGVTDTQYF,TGTGCCAGCAGCTTTGTGTGCCTAGCGGGGGTCACAGATACGCAGTATTTT
TRBD2,TRBJ2-1,-,TRBV3-1/TRBV3-2,CASRPTSGRTEQFF,TGTGCCAGCAGGCCTACTAGCGGGAGAACTGAGCAGTTCTTC
TRBD1,TRBJ1-3,-,TRBV9,CASSVGDRGAGNTIYF,TGTGCCAGCAGCGTAGGGGACAGGGGAGCTGGAAACACCATATATTTT
-,TRBJ1-2,-,TRBV19,CASSIQGNYGYTF,TGTGCCAGTAGTATCCAGGGGAACTATGGCTACACCTTC
-,TRBJ1-1,-,TRBV9,CASSLHSLSNTEAFF,TGTGCCAGCAGCCTTCACAGCCTTTCGAACACTGAAGCTTTCTTT
TRBD1,TRBJ1-2,once,TRBV7-2,CASVRDRGVGYTF,TGTGCCAGCGTAAGGGACAGGGGAGTTGGCTACACCTTC
-,TRBJ1-2,-,TRBV6-4,CASSAEGVGGYTF,TGTGCCAGCAGTGCGGAGGGAGTAGGTGGCTACACCTTC
TRBD2,TRBJ2-5,-,TRBV5-1,CASNPWGGGETQYF,TGCGCCAGCAACCCGTGGGGCGGGGGAGAGACCCAGTACTTC
-,TRBJ2-5,-,TRBV5-1,CASSKQGGQETQYF,TGCGCCAGCAGCAAACAGGGTGGGCAAGAGACCCAGTACTTC
TRBD2,TRBJ2-5,-,TRBV5-6,CASSPGGLAGGKTQYF,TGTGCCAGCAGCCCCGGTGGGCTAGCGGGAGGGAAGACCCAGTACTTC
TRBD2,TRBJ2-1,-,TRBV15,CATSRRGLAGRNEQFF,TGTGCCACCAGCAGGCGAGGACTAGCGGGACGAAATGAGCAGTTCTTC
TRBD1,TRBJ1-3,-,TRBV6-6,CASSYGDRRAGNTIYF,TGTGCCAGCAGTTACGGGGACAGGAGGGCTGGAAACACCATATATTTT
TRBD1,TRBJ1-5,few,TRBV2,CASTKTGTYYSNQPQHF,TGTGCCAGCACGAAGACAGGGACTTACTATAGCAATCAGCCCCAGCATTTT
-,TRBJ1-2,-,TRBV3-1/TRBV3-2,CASSQVEQSYGYTF,TGTGCCAGCAGCCAAGTGGAACAGTCCTATGGCTACACCTTC
-,TRBJ1-1,-,TRBV18,CASSPHTGDTEAFF,TGTGCCAGCTCACCACACACCGGGGACACTGAAGCTTTCTTT
-,TRBJ2-2,-,TRBV12-5,CASERVGGGELFF,TGTGCTAGTGAGCGAGTGGGGGGCGGGGAGCTGTTTTTT
-,TRBJ1-1,-,TRBV19,CASSPLRERAFF,TGTGCCAGTAGTCCCCTGCGGGAAAGGGCTTTCTTT
TRBD2,TRBJ2-2,few,TRBV6-5,CASSHSGTATGELFF,TGTGCCAGCAGCCATAGCGGGACCGCTACCGGGGAGCTGTTTTTT
TRBD1,TRBJ1-6,-,TRBV2,CASSEAAGTGVYNSPLHF,TGTGCCAGCAGTGAAGCGGCCGGGACAGGGGTTTATAATTCACCCCTCCACTTT